The source of this TCR beta chain is a study of CD8 T cells in ankylosing spondylitis. General study results and limits: The study identified a TCR beta motif of several highly homologous variants that appeared characteristic of ankylosing spondylitis blood. Within peripheral blood, clones linked to disease were CD8+ and relatively rare.

This CDR3 is 13 amino acids long. Trimming stripped 5 bases from V and 0 bases from J, with 5 bases between. Ten or more counts support this clonotype. What it binds is not known. One entry per CDR3 protein results from TCRdb running MiXCR on the 5' RACE reads. Seen here are 300,000 to 400,000 distinct CDR3 sequences, 11% observed once, and the top ten hold roughly 9%. The chain recombines TRBV12-3 or TRBV12-4 with TRBJ1-5, with no clear D. The receptor comes from a female donor with ankylosing spondylitis or in good health (not recorded which). The sequencing sample was made of blood, either unsorted or a sorted T cell fraction (not recorded which). The CDR3 nucleotides read TGTGCCAGCAGTATTTTTAGCAATCAGCCCCAGCATTTT. Amino acid sequence: CASSIFSNQPQHF.